Presented here are 2 T cell receptor beta chains from one specimen sequenced in a study of T cells after yellow fever vaccination. MiXCR, run by TCRdb on the 5' RACE reads, gives a single entry per CDR3 protein. The sample has roughly 100,000 distinct CDR3 sequences, 8% to 10% seen once. Sequenced material: CD8+ T cells not binding an NS4B(214-222) dextramer, sorted from PBMCs, taken around 14 days after the first yellow fever vaccination. The receptors come from a man younger than 30 who received the YFV17D yellow fever vaccine.

In its sample, this clonotype was seen a few times. The rearrangement links TRBV27 to TRBJ2-1, with 9 bases lining up with TRBD2. Germline V gene sequence: CDR1 MNHEY, CDR2 SMNVEV (reference sequence). The CDR3 totals 15 residues. V dropped 2 bases and J dropped 8; count of bases not matched to a gene: 7. The CDR3: CASSLPAGGLDEQFF. CDR3 sequence (DNA): TGTGCCAGCAGTTTACCAGCGGGGGGCTTGGATGAGCAGTTCTTC.

CDR3 sequence: CASSKKGWGGTDTQYF. The CDR3 DNA reads as TGCGCCAGCAGCAAAAAAGGGTGGGGGGGCACAGATACGCAGTATTTT. The V call is TRBV4-3, the J call TRBJ2-3; possibly TRBD2 for D (6 bases). Trimming stripped 5 bases from V and 1 base from J, with 16 bases between. Germline V gene data show CDR1 as LGHNA and CDR2 as YSLEER. CDR3 length equals 16 residues.